The sequence of this T cell receptor (beta chain) was determined in a study of cytomegalovirus exposure and HLA in healthy donors. Study-wide results and limits: Most TCR beta V segments were productive about 87% or about 30% of the time in an earlier analysis. Looking again later, the authors saw that most CMV-associated TCR beta chains seemed HLA-restricted. It was reported that the classifier diagnosed cytomegalovirus status with high specificity and sensitivity in both the original and validation cohorts. Association with HLA alleles at 0.05 false discovery rate was found for 15,000 or so TCR beta sequences in a later analysis.

To note about this clone: Its antigen remains unidentified.

Germline CDR1 and CDR2: SNHLY and FYNNEI. The CDR3 loop spans 13 amino acids. V shed 7 bases and J shed 5 bases, with 15 bases lying between them. The primer mix had 60 Vbeta and 13 Jbeta primers. Produced via immunoSEQ multiplex PCR; TCRdb's table is partial and in-frame only. The data show roughly 140,000 clones, roughly 74% seen once. This sequence joins TRBV2 and TRBJ2-7; D possibly corresponds to TRBD1 (6 bases). This TCR derives from a woman aged 18-29 years in good health and CMV-seropositive. The sequenced sample consisted of PBMCs. DNA of the CDR3: TGTGCCAGCAACGATGGCAGGGGTAACGAGCAGTACTTC. Its protein is CASNDGRGNEQYF.